Sequencing of this T cell receptor (beta chain) was carried out in a study of control samples from healthy donors and cancer patients (dated by TCRdb to between 2020 and 2021). This clone was seen once. It has no known antigen specificity. Per-nucleotide qualities are absent, and no much larger clonotype sits a single base away. The method behind the library was the immunoSEQ multiplex PCR assay. As stored in TCRdb, this immuneACCESS dataset retains in-frame rearrangements with V and J assigned. A fraction of the clones does not appear; measured against another copy, unresolved V genes explain less than half of the discrepancy, and the remainder lacks a known reason. This sample lists 100,000 to 150,000 clones; under 90% were detected once. About 7.9% of the sample is in the top ten clones. Via the germline V gene, CDR1 is MGHRA and CDR2 YSYEKL. CDR3 length: 15 amino acids, cysteine to phenylalanine. CDR3 DNA only is kept here, 45 bases in frame from base 1. V ends up 3 bases short and J 3 bases short, with an unmatched junction base count of 2.

Rearrangement joined TRBV4-1 to TRBJ1-6, and 7 junctional nucleotides match TRBD1. The sequence came from a middle-aged man with head and neck cancer. Sequencing was carried out using PBMCs. The encoded CDR3 is CASSQRDSYNSPLHF. The sequence in DNA is TGCGCCAGCAGCCAGCGGGACAGCTATAATTCACCCCTCCACTTT.